The rows below give T cell receptor beta chains drawn from one sample of a study of response to subunit inactivated influenza vaccine. Using its own MiXCR run on the RT-PCR reads, TCRdb lists one record per CDR3 protein. The sample lists 600,000 to 850,000 distinct CDR3 sequences, around 15% occurring once. This specimen was PBMCs from blood, taken 14 to 15 days before vaccination. The receptors come from a man aged 45-65 years who received an inactivated influenza vaccine. The CDR3 runs from the conserved cysteine through the conserved F or W. The D gene is left open where the match is weak. Some rows mark clone size as missing; the rest say once, few, many or name a class of expanded clone.

>NA|TRBJ1-2|TRBV5-1|13|NA
TGCGCCAGCAGCCTGGACGGTGTCGGTGGCTACACCTTC
CASSLDGVGGYTF
>few|TRBJ2-1|TRBV4-1|16|TRBD2
TGCGCCAGCAGCCAAGTTGCGGGAGGCTCCTACAATGAGCAGTTCTTC
CASSQVAGGSYNEQFF
>NA|TRBJ2-7|TRBV28|15|TRBD1
TGTGCCAGCAGTCTCGACAGGGGACCTTCCTACGAGCAGTACTTC
CASSLDRGPSYEQYF
>few|TRBJ2-3|TRBV7-9|14|NA
TGTGCCAGCAGCCTCGTATCTACCACAGATACGCAGTATTTT
CASSLVSTTDTQYF
>many|TRBJ2-1|TRBV11-2|16|NA
TGTGCCAGCAGCTTAGAGCAGGGGCTTATACTCAATGAGCAGTTCTTC
CASSLEQGLILNEQFF
>many|TRBJ2-1|TRBV5-1|13|NA
TGCGCCAGCAGCTTGCTTGGGGTTAATGAGCAGTTCTTC
CASSLLGVNEQFF
>few|TRBJ2-3|TRBV20-1|15|NA
TGCAGTGCTAGGGCATTAGAGACCAAGCCAGATACGCAGTATTTT
CSARALETKPDTQYF
>NA|TRBJ2-1|TRBV7-3|16|TRBD2
TGTGCCAGCAGCTTAGTAGCGGGCTCAACCTACAATGAGCAGTTCTTC
CASSLVAGSTYNEQFF
>NA|TRBJ2-1|TRBV7-2|14|NA
TGTGCCAGCAGCTCTTCAAGAGGGGGGGATGAGCAGTTCTTC
CASSSSRGGDEQFF
>NA|TRBJ2-7|TRBV5-1|17|TRBD2
TGCGCCAGCAGCTTGGGCGGTAGCGGGAGAGTCCTAGACGAGCAGTACTTC
CASSLGGSGRVLDEQYF
>few|TRBJ2-1|TRBV29-1|12|NA
TGCAGCGTTGACGGCCAGAGTCATGAGCAGTTCTTC
CSVDGQSHEQFF
>few|TRBJ2-5|TRBV21-1|16|NA
TGTGCCAGCAGCAAAGACCCAGACAGAGTCCAAGAGACCCAGTACTTC
CASSKDPDRVQETQYF